Listed here are 29 T cell receptor beta chains from one sample, sequenced in a study of beta chain features in type 1 diabetes. Their cognate antigens are unknown. Notes on the study in general: The study found moderately but significantly shorter TCRB CDR3s in all four CD4+ subsets of Type 1 diabetes patients.

Expressed TCRB transcripts were sequenced after all isolated RNA was converted to cDNA. Data came from immunoSEQ multiplex PCR; TCRdb stores just in-frame clones and leaves some out. The table includes 680,000 or so clones, roughly 13% detected once. Sample: naive CD4+ T cells from blood. The receptor source for this set is a man younger than 30 with type 1 diabetes.

This clone was observed a few times. The rearrangement uses TRBV11-3 and TRBJ2-1, with D possibly matching TRBD1 (6 bases). CDR3 length: 13 amino acids. V dropped 1 base and J dropped 5 bases, with 6 bases sitting between them. Germline V lookup: CDR1 SGHNT, CDR2 YENEEA. The CDR3: CASSLGTDNEQFF. The CDR3 region has the DNA TGTGCCAGCAGCTTAGGGACAGACAATGAGCAGTTCTTC.

J is TRBJ2-2 and V is TRBV30; D unclear. Trimming removed 2 bases at V and 6 bases at J, with 13 bases between. The CDR3 consists of 14 residues. The germline CDR1 and CDR2 sequences are GTSNPN and SVGIG (reference sequence). The CDR3 sequence is CAWSRALGAGELFF. As DNA, the CDR3 is TGTGCCTGGAGTAGGGCCCTTGGGGCCGGGGAGCTGTTTTTT. The full variable domain, completed using reference TRBV30 and TRBJ2-2, is SQTIHQWPATLVQPVGSPLSLECTVEGTSNPNLYWYRQAAGRGLQLLFYSVGIGQISSEVPQNLSASRPQDRQFILSSKKLLLSDSGFYLCAWSRALGAGELFFGEGSRLTVL.

This chain uses TRBV7-9 with TRBJ1-2; TRBD1 aligns across 9 bases. CDR1 SEHNR and CDR2 FQNEAQ come from the germline V gene (reference sequence). The V gene end was trimmed by 0 bases and the J gene end by 4 bases; junction bases not matched to a gene: 6. The CDR3 covers 16 residues. This CDR3 reads CASSLAGDREGYGYTF. The CDR3 bases are TGTGCCAGCAGCTTAGCTGGGGACAGGGAAGGCTATGGCTACACCTTC.

The J gene is TRBJ1-5, the V gene TRBV6-5; 7 bases fit TRBD1. V lost 2 bases to trimming and J lost 5 bases; unmatched junction nucleotides: 6. Germline CDR1 is MNHEY and CDR2 is SVGAGI. This CDR3 contains 15 residues. CDR3 residues: CASSYLQGRDQPQHF. The CDR3, as DNA: TGTGCCAGCAGTTACCTACAGGGGAGGGATCAGCCCCAGCATTTT.

The chain recombines TRBV30 with TRBJ2-1; unclear D gene. The V gene's germline CDR1 is GTSNPN and CDR2 SVGIG (reference sequence). CDR3 length: 13 amino acids. Trimming shortened V by 2 bases and J by 5 bases, and 10 bases separated the two germline ends. CDR3 sequence: CAWSPLGNNEQFF. For the CDR3, the DNA is TGTGCCTGGAGTCCCCTGGGCAACAATGAGCAGTTCTTC.

This sequence joins TRBV7-6 and TRBJ1-5; D remains unclear. From germline, CDR1 is SGHVS and CDR2 FNYEAQ. V was pared by 5 bases and J by 9 bases, with 14 bases between. The CDR3 spans 13 residues. CDR3 coding DNA: TGTGCCAGCAGCCCAATTGATGACGGGCCCCAGCATTTT. Translated: CASSPIDDGPQHF.

This clone was seen a few times. V and J are TRBV4-1 and TRBJ1-2; D is perhaps TRBD1 (5 bases). The germline V gene encodes CDR1 MGHRA and CDR2 YSYEKL. The CDR3 totals 15 residues. Trimming cost V 1 base and J 3 bases, with 12 bases left between them. The CDR3 sequence is CASSQGGREYYGYTF. The DNA of the CDR3 is TGCGCCAGCAGCCAAGGCGGCAGGGAGTACTATGGCTACACCTTC.

Only a few counts were recorded for this clone. This chain's CDR3 is CASSPTGVDTQYF. In DNA form, the CDR3 reads TGTGCCAGTAGTCCAACGGGTGTCGATACGCAGTATTTT. This sequence joins TRBV19 and TRBJ2-3; no reliable D call. Trimming cost V 5 bases and J 6 bases, with 12 bases left between them. Per germline, CDR1 LNHDA and CDR2 SQIVND (reference sequence). CDR3 size: 13 residues.

The chain recombines TRBV15 with TRBJ2-7; 9 bases fit TRBD2. Germline lookup yields CDR1 LNHNV and CDR2 YYDKDF (reference sequence). With 5 bases clipped from V and 5 bases from J, the junction kept 16 bases outside the gene matches. This CDR3 is built from 17 residues. The CDR3 bases are TGTGCCACCAGCCTGGAGGTAGCGGGGGCCCCGGGCGACGAGCAGTACTTC. Protein product: CATSLEVAGAPGDEQYF.

The sample holds a few counts of this clone. J is TRBJ1-3 and V is TRBV19, with D uncertain. V lost 7 bases to trimming and J lost 4 bases, with 11 bases between them. The CDR3 consists of 13 residues. The germline V gene encodes CDR1 LNHDA and CDR2 SQIVND (reference sequence). CDR3 nucleotides: TGTGCCAGTACGGAGCCGGGAGGAAACACCATATATTTT. Translated, it gives CASTEPGGNTIYF.

This clone has only a few counts. V gene TRBV4-2 combines with J gene TRBJ2-3; D gene uncertain. Trimming shortened V by 0 bases and J by 1 base, and 14 bases separated the two germline ends. This CDR3 is built from 17 residues. CDR1 LGHNA and CDR2 YNFKEQ come from the germline V gene. CDR3 protein: CASSQEVIAGGTDTQYF. CDR3 coding DNA: TGTGCCAGCAGCCAAGAAGTAATAGCTGGGGGCACAGATACGCAGTATTTT.

This clone was seen more than once but under ten times. The V and J genes are TRBV5-1 and TRBJ1-1, with D perhaps matching TRBD1 (5 bases). This CDR3 is built from 13 residues. Looked up from germline, CDR1 is SGHRS and CDR2 is YFSETQ. Trimming cost V 4 bases and J 5 bases, with 12 bases left between them. CDR3 sequence (DNA): TGCGCCAGCAGCGCCCAAGAGGGGACTGAAGCTTTCTTT. Translated: CASSAQEGTEAFF.

This clone was seen once. The germline gene is not matched at one end of the junction; a read error may be the cause. Other DNA sequences within the sample encode an identical CDR3. V gene TRBV29-1 combines with J gene TRBJ2-1, with a weak D call TRBD2 (7 bases). The V gene's germline CDR1 is SQVTM and CDR2 ANQGSEA. This CDR3 comprises 14 residues. The CDR3: CSVEVGGASNEQFF. In DNA, the CDR3 is TGCAGTGTTGAAGTTGGGGGGGCCTCCAATGAGCAGTTCTTC.

This clone was observed a handful of times. The rearrangement links TRBV10-3 to TRBJ1-1, with a possible D match to TRBD1 (5 bases). The CDR3 spans 15 residues. Trimming cost V 2 bases and J 0 bases, with 10 bases left between them. The germline V gene has CDR1 ENHRY and CDR2 SYGVKD. For the CDR3, the DNA is TGTGCCATCAGTGAGGGGGAGGGGATGAACACTGAAGCTTTCTTT. Amino acids: CAISEGEGMNTEAFF.

This clone has just a few counts. V and J are TRBV7-2 and TRBJ1-5; TRBD1 aligns across 7 bases. The CDR3 sequence is 18 residues long. Losses at the gene ends were 1 base for V and 2 bases for J; bases not matched to a gene: 11. Germline CDR1 is SGHTA and CDR2 is FQGNSA. In DNA form, the CDR3 reads TGTGCCAGCAGCTTAGAGGGACAGAATGAAAGCGGCAATCAGCCCCAGCATTTT. Its protein is CASSLEGQNESGNQPQHF.

This clone was detected only a few times. J is TRBJ1-2 and V is TRBV15; 8 bases match TRBD1. Losses at the gene ends were 3 bases for V and 6 bases for J; bases not matched to a gene: 9. CDR1 and CDR2 (germline): LNHNV, YYDKDF (reference sequence). The CDR3 runs to 15 residues. In nucleotides, the CDR3 is TGTGCCACCAGCAGCCCCCCGACAGGGGTTGATGGCTACACCTTC. It codes for CATSSPPTGVDGYTF.

The rearrangement joins TRBV5-1 to TRBJ1-2; a possible D gene is TRBD1 (5 bases). The V and J ends lost 1 base and 4 bases respectively, with 17 bases between them. Germline values: CDR1 SGHRS, CDR2 YFSETQ. The CDR3 consists of 16 residues. The CDR3 is CASSLRFPGTGYGYTF. The DNA of the CDR3 is TGCGCCAGCAGCTTGAGATTCCCAGGGACCGGCTATGGCTACACCTTC.

The V gene is TRBV9, the J gene TRBJ1-1; D is unresolved. Between the trimmed V and J ends, which lost 4 bases and 5 bases, there was a span of 12 bases. The germline V gene encodes CDR1 SGDLS and CDR2 YYNGEE. CDR3 length equals 13 residues. The CDR3 here is CASSSLGGTEAFF. For the CDR3, the DNA is TGTGCCAGCAGCTCCTTGGGAGGGACTGAAGCTTTCTTT.

This clone was seen a handful of times. The V gene is TRBV11-1, the J gene TRBJ2-1; D is possibly TRBD1 or TRBD2 (5 bases each). The V gene lost 4 bases and the J gene lost 7 bases, with 11 bases spanning the gap. The CDR3 consists of 13 residues. Germline values: CDR1 SGHAT, CDR2 FQDESV (reference sequence). The CDR3 DNA follows: TGTGCCAGCAGCTGGGGCCGCGGGAATGAGCAGTTCTTC. Its translation: CASSWGRGNEQFF.

This clone has just a few counts. The rearrangement links TRBV5-1 to TRBJ2-2; perhaps D is TRBD1 or TRBD2 (6 bases each). This CDR3 region has 16 residues. V was clipped by 6 bases and J by 0 bases, with 15 bases between them. The germline CDR1 and CDR2 sequences are SGHRS and YFSETQ. The CDR3 sequence is CASTARGAANTGELFF. The CDR3 DNA reads TGCGCCAGCACCGCAAGGGGGGCAGCGAACACCGGGGAGCTGTTTTTT.

V is TRBV18 and J is TRBJ1-5; possible D gene TRBD1, 5 bases. V was shortened by 3 bases and J by 1 base, with 10 bases between the two germline ends. Germline V CDR1 and CDR2: KGHSH, LQKENI. The CDR3 contains 15 residues. CDR3 loop: CASSPGGESNQPQHF. The CDR3 DNA is TGTGCCAGCTCACCGGGGGGAGAAAGCAATCAGCCCCAGCATTTT.

This clone was counted between two and nine times. The chain is built from TRBV28 and TRBJ2-7, with 10 nucleotides matching TRBD1. The CDR3 covers 16 residues. J lost 1 base, V lost 5 bases, and 8 bases had no gene match. Germline loops: CDR1 MDHEN, CDR2 SYDVKM. The CDR3 region has the DNA TGTGCCAGCAGTCCCTTCGGGACAGGGGATTCCTACGAGCAGTACTTC. This sequence encodes CASSPFGTGDSYEQYF.

The table lists this clone with a few counts. V gene TRBV9 combines with J gene TRBJ2-7, with 9 nucleotides matching TRBD1. The CDR3 covers 14 residues. Germline-derived CDR1 and CDR2 are SGDLS and YYNGEE. V lost 7 bases, J lost 2 bases, and 7 bases stayed unmatched. Here the CDR3 DNA reads TGTGCCAGCGGGAGGACAGGGGAGACCTACGAGCAGTACTTC. Its protein product is CASGRTGETYEQYF.

This clone was observed a few times. The chain combines TRBV7-9 with TRBJ1-6; D not certain. CDR3 size: 14 residues. Between the trimmed V and J ends, which lost 0 bases and 5 bases, there was a span of 5 bases. Germline CDR1 is SEHNR and CDR2 is FQNEAQ (reference sequence). CDR3 in amino acids: CASSLASHNSPLHF. The CDR3 coding sequence is TGTGCCAGCAGCTTAGCCAGTCATAATTCACCCCTCCACTTT.

The chain uses TRBV25-1 and TRBJ2-7; the D is unclear. Trimming took 2 bases from V and 3 from J, leaving 2 bases between them. CDR3 length: 11 amino acids. Germline V gives CDR1 MGHDK, CDR2 SYGVNS. The CDR3 region is CASSEGYEQYF. DNA of the CDR3: TGTGCCAGCAGTGAAGGCTACGAGCAGTACTTC.

J is TRBJ2-5 and V is TRBV29-1; perhaps TRBD1 as D (5 bases). Trimming pared 4 bases from V and 5 bases from J, leaving 14 bases between. The V gene's germline CDR1 is SQVTM and CDR2 ANQGSEA. The CDR3 contains 13 residues. CDR3 protein: CSVVPPGSETQYF. In DNA, the CDR3 is TGCAGCGTTGTACCACCAGGGTCGGAGACCCAGTACTTC. The variable domain in full, with the rest retrieved from reference TRBV29-1 and TRBJ2-5, is SAVISQKPSRDICQRGTSLTIQCQVDSQVTMMFWYRQQPGQSLTLIATANQGSEATYESGFVIDKFPISRPNLTFSTLTVSNMSPEDSSIYLCSVVPPGSETQYFGPGTRLLVL.

The genes are TRBV9 and TRBJ1-1; 7 bases line up with TRBD1. The ends lost 6 bases at V and 10 bases at J; junction bases unmatched: 15. Germline V gives CDR1 SGDLS, CDR2 YYNGEE. The CDR3 extends over 14 amino acids. The CDR3 DNA follows: TGTGCCAGCACTACAGGGGCGGACCGGGTAGGAGCTTTCTTT. It translates to CASTTGADRVGAFF.

The J gene is TRBJ2-5, the V gene TRBV5-6; unclear D gene. The V end lost 0 bases, the J end lost 5 bases, and 8 bases lay between the germline ends. The CDR3 contains 13 residues. Germline V lookup: CDR1 SGHDT, CDR2 YYEEEE. CDR3 coding DNA: TGTGCCAGCAGCTTGGTGCAAGGGGAGACCCAGTACTTC. Translated: CASSLVQGETQYF. The full variable domain, completed using reference TRBV5-6 and TRBJ2-5, is DAGVTQSPTHLIKTRGQQVTLRCSPKSGHDTVSWYQQALGQGPQFIFQYYEEEERQRGNFPDRFSGHQFPNYSSELNVNALLLGDSALYLCASSLVQGETQYFGPGTRLLVL.

This clone was counted a few times. The chain uses TRBV2 and TRBJ1-1, with D possibly being TRBD1 (5 bases). Germline CDR1 SNHLY, CDR2 FYNNEI. Trimming removed 11 bases at V and 0 bases at J, with 13 bases between. The CDR3 totals 13 residues. Written as DNA, the CDR3 is TGTGCCTGGCGGGGCCCCTTGAACACTGAAGCTTTCTTT. This encodes CAWRGPLNTEAFF.